One sample yielded the 27 T cell receptor beta chains listed below, sequenced in a study of T cells in localized non-small cell lung cancer (dated by TCRdb to 2020 to 2022). The receptor library was made with the immunoSEQ multiplex PCR assay. Here the immuneACCESS table is served through TCRdb, limited to in-frame sequences with V and J called. Missing clones are a known gap in these copies; in checked studies unresolved V genes cover under half, and the rest lacks a known reason. The sample contains 1,700 or so clones, approximately 30% of them found a single time. Jointly, the top ten make up around 25% of the sample. This specimen consisted of normal lung tissue next to the tumor, obtained before any cancer treatment. The receptors were gathered from a female donor older than 55 with stage I lung adenocarcinoma.

This clone was detected a few times. This rearrangement joins TRBV29-1 to TRBJ2-5; D ambiguous. This CDR3 is built from 12 residues. Germline CDR1 and CDR2: SQVTM and ANQGSEA. V lost 4 bases, J lost 0 bases, and 6 bases lay in between. The CDR3 DNA reads TGCAGCGTTGTCCCGTACCAAGAGACCCAGTACTTC. This sequence encodes CSVVPYQETQYF.

This chain uses TRBV19 with TRBJ1-4; TRBD1 aligns across 7 bases. This CDR3 comprises 13 residues. V shed 9 bases, J shed 4 bases, and the junction held 5 bases outside the gene matches. In germline, CDR1 is LNHDA, CDR2 SQIVND (reference sequence). The CDR3 DNA sequence: TGTGCCAGCGAGGACAGGTTTAATGAAAAACTGTTTTTT. Residues: CASEDRFNEKLFF.

This sequence joins TRBV6-8 and TRBJ2-7, with 8 bases aligning to TRBD2. V trimming: 5 bases; J trimming: 3 bases; junction bases outside the gene matches: 15. Germline V gives CDR1 MNHGY, CDR2 SAAAGT. The CDR3 is 17 residues long. DNA of the CDR3: TGTGCCAGCAGTGACGAGGGACTAGGATCGTACAGCTACGAGCAGTACTTC. Protein: CASSDEGLGSYSYEQYF.

The chain is built from TRBV29-1 and TRBJ2-1; TRBD1 matches at 9 bases. Per germline, CDR1 SQVTM and CDR2 ANQGSEA. With 7 bases clipped from V and 8 bases from J, the junction kept 9 bases outside the gene matches. The CDR3 is 13 residues long. The CDR3 here is CSAGTGRVYEQFF. The CDR3 coding sequence is TGCAGCGCCGGGACAGGGAGAGTCTATGAGCAGTTCTTC.

This clone was counted a single time. The chain employs TRBV25-1 and TRBJ2-3, with D uncertain. This CDR3 is 12 amino acids long. V was trimmed by 4 bases and J by 0 bases, leaving 2 bases between them. In germline, CDR1 is MGHDK, CDR2 SYGVNS. The CDR3 DNA sequence: TGTGCCAGCAGTGTAAGCACAGATACGCAGTATTTT. It encodes CASSVSTDTQYF. Variable domain in full (rest from reference TRBV25-1 and TRBJ2-3): EADIYQTPRYLVIGTGKKITLECSQTMGHDKMYWYQQDPGMELHLIHYSYGVNSTEKGDLSSESTVSRIRTEHFPLTLESARPSHTSQYLCASSVSTDTQYFGPGTRLTVL.

In this sample, this clone turned up once. The chain combines TRBV5-1 with TRBJ2-3; the D is unclear. CDR1 and CDR2 from the germline V gene are SGHRS and YFSETQ. CDR3 length: 14 amino acids. Deletions cut 0 bases from V and 7 bases from J, with 12 bases between. CDR3 nucleotides: TGCGCCAGCAGCTTGGAACAGAACACTCATACGCAGTATTTT. Its translation is CASSLEQNTHTQYF. The full variable domain, completed using reference TRBV5-1 and TRBJ2-3, is KAGVTQTPRYLIKTRGQQVTLSCSPISGHRSVSWYQQTPGQGLQFLFEYFSETQRNKGNFPGRFSGRQFSNSRSEMNVSTLELGDSALYLCASSLEQNTHTQYFGPGTRLTVL.

This clone is termed medium-sized. V and J are TRBV6-8 and TRBJ1-2, with a weak D call TRBD1 (6 bases). In germline, CDR1 is MNHGY, CDR2 SAAAGT. The CDR3 covers 14 residues. V was trimmed by 5 bases and J by 0 bases, leaving 10 bases between them. The CDR3 sequence is CASSQRQANYGYTF. The CDR3 nucleotides are TGTGCCAGCAGTCAGAGACAGGCTAACTATGGCTACACCTTC.

This chain uses TRBV7-2 with TRBJ2-5; D unclear. Germline lookup yields CDR1 SGHTA and CDR2 FQGNSA. Trimming left V 5 bases short and J 5 bases short, with 12 bases between. The CDR3 contains 13 residues. This CDR3 is CASSQMRLETQYF. The CDR3 DNA follows: TGTGCCAGCAGCCAAATGAGATTGGAGACCCAGTACTTC.

This rearrangement joins TRBV5-1 to TRBJ2-3; TRBD1 matches 8 bases. Germline loops: CDR1 SGHRS, CDR2 YFSETQ. Trimming cost V 6 bases and J 3 bases; bases outside gene matches: 9. This CDR3 spans 15 amino acids. The DNA for the CDR3 is TGCGCCAGCACGTTTAATGGACAGGGTACAGATACGCAGTATTTT. As protein: CASTFNGQGTDTQYF.

V is TRBV10-2 and J is TRBJ2-1; D remains unclear. Germline V lookup: CDR1 WSHSY, CDR2 SAAADI. This CDR3 is built from 15 residues. V gave up 0 bases and J gave up 0 bases, with 6 bases separating them. As DNA, the CDR3 is TGCGCCAGCAGTGAGTCAAGAGGCTCCTACAATGAGCAGTTCTTC. This encodes CASSESRGSYNEQFF.

In this sample, this clone turned up a few times. This chain links TRBV27 with TRBJ2-1; D gene ambiguous. Germline CDR1 is MNHEY and CDR2 is SMNVEV (reference sequence). V was shortened by 6 bases and J by 6 bases, with 15 bases between the two germline ends. The CDR3 totals 14 residues. The CDR3 loop is CASSSTGPPNEQFF. CDR3 in DNA: TGTGCCAGCAGCTCGACCGGGCCCCCCAATGAGCAGTTCTTC.

This chain connects TRBV11-3 to TRBJ2-4; 9 bases map to TRBD2. The CDR3 length is 14 residues. Germline loops: CDR1 SGHNT, CDR2 YENEEA. V gave up 6 bases and J gave up 6 bases; unmatched junction bases: 6. DNA for the CDR3: TGTGCCAGCAGGGTAGCGGGGGCAGGAAACATTCAGTACTTC. Encoded protein: CASRVAGAGNIQYF. Drawing the rest from reference TRBV11-3 and TRBJ2-4, the complete variable domain is EAGVVQSPRYKIIEKKQPVAFWCNPISGHNTLYWYLQNLGQGPELLIRYENEEAVDDSQLPKDRFSAERLKGVDSTLKIQPAELGDSAVYLCASRVAGAGNIQYFGAGTRLSVL.

The chain is built from TRBV6-8 and TRBJ2-7; D call uncertain. Germline V gene lookup returns CDR1 MNHGY and CDR2 SAAAGT. V was pared by 6 bases and J by 3 bases, with 12 bases between. The CDR3 length is 13 residues. DNA of the CDR3: TGTGCCAGCAGGATCGGCCGAAACTACGAGCAGTACTTC. Its translation is CASRIGRNYEQYF.

The chain employs TRBV28 and TRBJ2-3; no definite D call. This CDR3 spans 14 amino acids. From germline, CDR1 is MDHEN and CDR2 SYDVKM. Trimming left V 3 bases short and J 0 bases short, with 7 bases between. Written as DNA, the CDR3 is TGTGCCAGCAGTTTGATCCGAAGCACAGATACGCAGTATTTT. This sequence encodes CASSLIRSTDTQYF.

The chain employs TRBV18 and TRBJ2-1; D gene ambiguous. This CDR3 has 16 amino acids. In germline, CDR1 is KGHSH, CDR2 LQKENI. V dropped 3 bases and J dropped 2 bases, with 14 bases sitting between them. The CDR3 nucleotides are TGTGCCAGCTCACCTCCGGACCCGCCTACCTACAATGAGCAGTTCTTC. Translation: CASSPPDPPTYNEQFF.

The chain combines TRBV6-8 with TRBJ2-5; TRBD2 agrees at 10 bases. Germline assignment: CDR1 MNHGY and CDR2 SAAAGT. Trimming took 8 bases from V and 5 from J; bases not matched to a gene: 11. The CDR3 has 15 amino acids. CDR3: CASQAIAGGRETQYF. CDR3 DNA sequence: TGTGCCAGCCAAGCGATAGCGGGGGGTAGGGAGACCCAGTACTTC.

By sample share, this clone is large. The chain carries TRBV11-3 and TRBJ2-3, with unresolved D. Per germline, CDR1 SGHNT and CDR2 YENEEA. This CDR3 region has 14 residues. V gave up 4 bases and J gave up 3 bases, with 11 bases separating them. The CDR3 loop reads CASSSQLGTDTQYF. The CDR3 coding sequence is TGTGCCAGCAGCTCCCAGTTAGGTACAGATACGCAGTATTTT.

This clone is judged large. The V and J genes are TRBV28 and TRBJ2-7; 11 bases are shared with TRBD1. J was trimmed by 4 bases and V by 8 bases; bases with no gene match: 7. CDR3 length: 14 amino acids. Germline-derived CDR1 and CDR2 are MDHEN and SYDVKM. DNA for the CDR3: TGTGCCAGCTTTGGGACAGGGGGGTCTTACGAGCAGTACTTC. Translated: CASFGTGGSYEQYF.

The genes are TRBV6-8 and TRBJ1-4; 11 bases are shared with TRBD1. The CDR3 covers 16 residues. CDR1 and CDR2 (germline): MNHGY, SAAAGT. V gave up 6 bases and J gave up 7 bases; unmatched junction bases: 10. This CDR3 is CASRRAGTGGGEKLFF. CDR3 in DNA: TGTGCCAGCAGGAGGGCCGGGACAGGGGGAGGTGAAAAACTGTTTTTT.

The chain couples TRBV6-8 to TRBJ2-2; TRBD2 agrees at 9 bases. This CDR3 is built from 17 residues. CDR1 MNHGY and CDR2 SAAAGT come from the germline V gene. V lost 4 bases, J lost 4 bases, and 10 bases stayed unmatched. This chain's CDR3 is CASSLLAGGRGTGELFF. CDR3 in DNA: TGTGCCAGCAGTTTACTAGCGGGCGGTCGGGGCACCGGGGAGCTGTTTTTT.

The table lists this clone with a few counts. J is TRBJ1-2 and V is TRBV30; no clear D. Germline CDR1 is GTSNPN and CDR2 is SVGIG (reference sequence). Between the trimmed V and J ends, which lost 0 bases and 2 bases, there was a span of 1 base. This CDR3 has 11 residues. The CDR3 here is CAWSVNYGYTF. The CDR3 DNA is TGTGCCTGGAGTGTCAACTATGGCTACACCTTC.

The chain employs TRBV6-8 and TRBJ2-2; a weak D match, TRBD1 (5 bases). The CDR3 covers 14 residues. The V end lost 6 bases, the J end lost 1 base, and 9 bases lay between the germline ends. Looked up from germline, CDR1 is MNHGY and CDR2 is SAAAGT. The CDR3 loop is CASRRQQNTGELFF. The CDR3 nucleotides are TGTGCCAGCAGACGACAGCAGAACACCGGGGAGCTGTTTTTT.

In its sample, this clone ranks as medium-sized. This rearrangement joins TRBV9 to TRBJ1-4; tentative D call: TRBD1 (6 bases). CDR1 and CDR2 from the germline V gene are SGDLS and YYNGEE. The CDR3 consists of 15 residues. Between the trimmed V and J ends, which lost 6 bases and 0 bases, there was a span of 12 bases. CDR3 sequence: CASTGDTSTNEKLFF. The CDR3 bases are TGTGCCAGCACCGGGGACACCTCAACTAATGAAAAACTGTTTTTT.

This clone was seen a handful of times. The chain uses TRBV6-7 and TRBJ2-7, with a possible D match to TRBD2 (5 bases). TRBV6-7 counts as an open reading frame of uncertain function. CDR3 size: 17 residues. The V end was cut by 5 bases, the J end by 7 bases, with 27 bases between. The CDR3 DNA reads as TGTGCCAGCAGTAGTTCGACGGGCCCCACTATGAGGGAAGAGCAGTACTTC. It translates to CASSSSTGPTMREEQYF.

This clone was recorded a few times. The rearrangement uses TRBV14 and TRBJ2-1; perhaps TRBD2 as D (5 bases). The CDR3 covers 15 residues. The germline V and J ends were trimmed by 4 bases and 4 bases, with 14 bases remaining between them. Germline V gene sequence: CDR1 SGHDN, CDR2 FVKESK. The CDR3, as DNA: TGTGCCAGCAGCCCCGGAGCGGTTATGTACAATGAGCAGTTCTTC. Protein sequence: CASSPGAVMYNEQFF.

This clone turned up a few times. This chain uses TRBV6-1 with TRBJ2-1; no clear D. Germline CDR1 MNHNS, CDR2 SASEGT. V dropped 0 bases and J dropped 6 bases, with 6 bases sitting between them. The CDR3 runs to 13 residues. The CDR3 DNA sequence: TGTGCCAGCAGTGAAGCAGGAATCAATGAGCAGTTCTTC. Residues: CASSEAGINEQFF.

This clone appeared a few times. This chain links TRBV12-2 with TRBJ2-1; no check of the table's D call, TRBD2, against the DNA was made. TRBV12-2 corresponds to a pseudogene. The CDR3 has 16 residues. Written as DNA, the CDR3 is TGTGCAAGTCGCTTAGCTAGGCTAGCGGGGACTCAAGAGCAGTTCTTC. Protein product: CASRLARLAGTQEQFF.